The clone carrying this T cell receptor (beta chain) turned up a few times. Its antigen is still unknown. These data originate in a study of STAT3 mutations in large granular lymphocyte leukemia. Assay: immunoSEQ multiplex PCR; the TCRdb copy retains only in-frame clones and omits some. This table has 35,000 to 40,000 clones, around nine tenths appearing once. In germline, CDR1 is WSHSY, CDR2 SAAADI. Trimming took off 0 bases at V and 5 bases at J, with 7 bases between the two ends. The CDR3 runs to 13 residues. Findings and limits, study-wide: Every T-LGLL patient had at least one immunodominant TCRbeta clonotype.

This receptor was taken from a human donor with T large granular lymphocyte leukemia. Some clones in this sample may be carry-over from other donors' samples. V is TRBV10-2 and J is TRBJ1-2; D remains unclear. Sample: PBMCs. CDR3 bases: TGCGCCAGCAGTGAGTCTCTGGGTTATGGCTACACCTTC. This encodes CASSESLGYGYTF.